This T cell receptor beta chain was obtained from a study of blood T cell repertoires in COVID-19. Profiling relied on immunoSEQ multiplex PCR, and the TCRdb table lists in-frame clones only, not all of them. The sample gives approximately 200,000 clones, 70% to 90% of which show up once; 1.2% is in the top ten. Participant-reported clinical history was the basis for cohort assignment. This clone came up a few times. The germline V gene has CDR1 SGDLS and CDR2 YYNGEE. There are 15 residues in the CDR3. The ends were cut back, 1 base at V and 6 bases at J, with 13 bases in the middle. Sequencing used PBMCs or T cells enriched from blood (not recorded which). The chain carries TRBV9 and TRBJ2-2, with D possibly being TRBD1 (5 bases). The sequence was collected from a man aged 25 to 40 who had recovered from COVID-19. This CDR3 is CASSVSSRVSGELFF. CDR3 in DNA: TGTGCCAGCAGCGTATCGTCCAGGGTCTCCGGGGAGCTGTTTTTT.